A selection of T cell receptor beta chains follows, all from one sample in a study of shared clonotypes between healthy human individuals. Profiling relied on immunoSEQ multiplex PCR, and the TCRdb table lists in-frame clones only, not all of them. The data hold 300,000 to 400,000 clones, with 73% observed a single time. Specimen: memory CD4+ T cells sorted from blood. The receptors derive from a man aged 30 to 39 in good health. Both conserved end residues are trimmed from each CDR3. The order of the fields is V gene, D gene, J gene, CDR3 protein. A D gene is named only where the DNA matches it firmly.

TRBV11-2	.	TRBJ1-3	ASSLGSTGNTIY
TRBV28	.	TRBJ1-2	ASSPSEFGAWGYT
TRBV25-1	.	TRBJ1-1	ASSEFTLFGRKAF
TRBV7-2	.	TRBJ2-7	ASSLDPGRNYEQY
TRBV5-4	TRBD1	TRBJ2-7	ASSQGTGRYEQY
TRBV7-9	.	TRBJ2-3	ASSRNSGGDTQY
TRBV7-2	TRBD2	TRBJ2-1	ASSLTGLGVGEQF
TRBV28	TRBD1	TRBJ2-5	ASSWEILGQQETQY
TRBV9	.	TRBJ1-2	ASSDSTGNGYT
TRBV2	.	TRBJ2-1	ASSEMGHQSYNEQF
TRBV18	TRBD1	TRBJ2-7	ASSWGQGGEQY
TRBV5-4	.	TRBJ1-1	ASSLLGWGVDTEAF
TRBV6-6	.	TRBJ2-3	ASSSGQLVTDTQY
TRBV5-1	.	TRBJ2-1	ASSLDSYNEQF
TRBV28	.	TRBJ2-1	ASRRTGLSSYNEQF
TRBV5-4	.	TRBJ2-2	ASSLAAGTGELF
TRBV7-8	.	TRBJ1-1	ASSIRRQQRNTEAF
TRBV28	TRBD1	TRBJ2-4	ASSLFRQGKSQY
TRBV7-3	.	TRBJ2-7	ASSPYGGSYEQY
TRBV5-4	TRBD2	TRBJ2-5	ASHHYLLAGVEETQY
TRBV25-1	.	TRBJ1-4	ASSWGGINEKLF
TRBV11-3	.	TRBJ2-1	ASSGGGANTVNEQF
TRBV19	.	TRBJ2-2	ASSILGVYANTGELF
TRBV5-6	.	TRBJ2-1	ASSGTRYNEQF
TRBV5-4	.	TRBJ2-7	ASSLSRGPNTYEQY
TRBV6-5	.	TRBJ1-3	ASRTGSSGNTIY
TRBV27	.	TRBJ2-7	ASSQRSSGEQY
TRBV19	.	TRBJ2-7	ASSRRVEGSEQY
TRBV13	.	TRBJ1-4	ASSLKVNEKLF
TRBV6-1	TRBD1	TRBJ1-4	ASRFRQGQLF
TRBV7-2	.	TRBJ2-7	ASSLSGSYEQY
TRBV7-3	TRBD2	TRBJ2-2	ASSLSAGVRTGELF
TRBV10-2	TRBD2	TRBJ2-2	ASSVSSGRAVTGELF
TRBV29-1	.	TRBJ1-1	SVIQSLDTEAF
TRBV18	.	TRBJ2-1	ASSPLGGGDEQF
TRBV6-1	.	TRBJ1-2	ASMIGQGYT
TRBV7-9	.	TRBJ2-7	ASSLGAGWKNEQY
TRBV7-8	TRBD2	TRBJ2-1	ASSLLAGGIGNEQF
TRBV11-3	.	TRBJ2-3	ASSLVPDTQY
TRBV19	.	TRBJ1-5	ASSMRGWAGGNQPQH
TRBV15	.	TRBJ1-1	ATSPIGGRGTEAF
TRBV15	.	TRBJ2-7	ATSRGSGYEQY
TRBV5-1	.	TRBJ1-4	ASSLSRGVGEKLF
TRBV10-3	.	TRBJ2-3	AISDGGGYTDTQY
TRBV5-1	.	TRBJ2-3	ASSLVGRGVTDTQY